Shown below are 28 T cell receptor beta chains from a single sample sequenced in a study of PD-1 blockade in classical Hodgkin lymphoma (dated by TCRdb to about 2020). The label giving this sample's time point can be read as: cycle 4 day 1 (C4D1), after more than five weeks of nivolumab. Every trial patient had relapsed after autologous stem cell transplantation, and cohorts A, B and C differed in prior brentuximab vedotin exposure. Library preparation was by the immunoSEQ multiplex PCR assay. TCRdb obtained this table from immuneACCESS and retained in-frame rearrangements with V and J assigned. These tables miss some clones; where compared with another copy, unresolved V genes account for less than half of the shortfall, and the remainder is unexplained. The sample table shows fewer than 55,000 clones, and approximately 80% are seen once. 19% of the sample goes to the ten largest clones. Sequenced material: peripheral blood mononuclear cells (PBMCs), taken before the fourth cycle of nivolumab. The origin of the receptors is a human donor with classical Hodgkin lymphoma.

This chain joins TRBV12-5 and TRBJ2-7, with unresolved D. The CDR3 contains 12 residues. The germline gives CDR1 LGHNT, CDR2 FRNRAP. Deletions cut 3 bases from V and 2 bases from J, with 5 bases between. DNA of the CDR3: TGTGCTAGTGGTTTCGGGCCCTACGAGCAGTACTTC. This translates into CASGFGPYEQYF.

V and J are TRBV29-1 and TRBJ2-2; 7 bases map to TRBD2. The CDR3 is 15 residues long. With V trimmed by 6 bases and J by 3 bases, 10 bases remained unmatched. Germline assignment: CDR1 SQVTM and CDR2 ANQGSEA. In DNA, the CDR3 is TGCAGCGTCACTTTTAGGGGAGGGGACACCGGGGAGCTGTTTTTT. Translation gives CSVTFRGGDTGELFF.

The genes are TRBV6-5 and TRBJ2-5; weak D call: TRBD2 (6 bases). Between the trimmed V and J ends, which lost 0 bases and 5 bases, there was a span of 13 bases. The CDR3 has 15 amino acids. Looked up from germline, CDR1 is MNHEY and CDR2 is SVGAGI. The CDR3 DNA sequence: TGTGCCAGCAGTTACTCGAGTGGGGGGTACGAGACCCAGTACTTC. Translating it yields CASSYSSGGYETQYF.

The chain joins TRBV15 to TRBJ1-4; D is undetermined. Germline V lookup: CDR1 LNHNV, CDR2 YYDKDF (reference sequence). The CDR3 contains 14 residues. The V gene lost 0 bases and the J gene lost 12 bases, with 14 bases spanning the gap. DNA of the CDR3: TGTGCCACCAGCAGAGATGTCAGCGGGTACGAACTGTTTTTT. Amino acids: CATSRDVSGYELFF.

J is TRBJ2-7 and V is TRBV15; weak D call: TRBD1 (5 bases). The CDR3 length is 14 residues. Germline CDR1 and CDR2: LNHNV and YYDKDF (reference sequence). V was clipped by 6 bases and J by 1 base, with 13 bases between them. The CDR3 coding sequence is TGTGCCACCAGAGACGGTGGGGCTTCCTACGAGCAGTACTTC. Residues: CATRDGGASYEQYF.

This clone ranks as medium-sized. The V gene is TRBV27, the J gene TRBJ2-3; 11 bases map to TRBD2. This CDR3 has 16 amino acids. Unmatched junction bases numbered 8, after V lost 7 bases and J lost 2 bases. Germline V lookup: CDR1 MNHEY, CDR2 SMNVEV (reference sequence). The CDR3 here is CASTQGLAGLTDTQYF. The CDR3 bases are TGTGCCAGCACCCAAGGACTAGCGGGCCTCACAGATACGCAGTATTTT.

J is TRBJ1-1 and V is TRBV6-5; 8 positions match TRBD1. CDR1 is MNHEY, CDR2 SVGAGI, per germline. V was pared by 6 bases and J by 1 base, with 7 bases of the junction left unmatched. The CDR3 is made up of 15 amino acids. The CDR3 DNA reads as TGTGCCAGCAGCCCAAGCGGGACAGGGAACACTGAAGCTTTCTTT. Residues: CASSPSGTGNTEAFF.

The V call is TRBV7-8, the J call TRBJ2-5; D might be TRBD2 (5 bases). Germline lookup yields CDR1 SGHVS and CDR2 FQNEAQ. This CDR3 has 14 amino acids. V lost 0 bases and J lost 5, with 10 bases in between. CDR3 region: CASSLAISSETQYF. As DNA, the CDR3 is TGTGCCAGCAGCTTAGCGATTTCTAGCGAGACCCAGTACTTC.

The gene calls are TRBV9 and TRBJ1-2; 8 bases map to TRBD1. From germline, CDR1 is SGDLS and CDR2 YYNGEE. CDR3 length equals 18 residues. With V trimmed by 0 bases and J by 5 bases, 15 bases remained unmatched. CDR3 sequence (DNA): TGTGCCAGCAGCGTAGTATCAGCGGGGCAGGGGGCCTGGTATGGCTACACCTTC. Translation gives CASSVVSAGQGAWYGYTF.

This chain joins TRBV4-1 and TRBJ2-1, with 7 positions matching TRBD1. The J segment lost 4 bases and the V segment lost 3 bases, leaving 9 bases of the junction unmatched. The germline gives CDR1 MGHRA, CDR2 YSYEKL. This CDR3 is built from 16 residues. The CDR3 nucleotides are TGCGCCAGCAGCCAGGCTGACAGGGTGGGGTACAATGAGCAGTTCTTC. It is translated as CASSQADRVGYNEQFF.

This clone was detected only once. This rearrangement joins TRBV28 to TRBJ1-2; D possibly corresponds to TRBD1 (5 bases). Germline-derived CDR1 and CDR2 are MDHEN and SYDVKM. V was clipped by 5 bases and J by 0 bases, with 19 bases between them. CDR3 length: 17 residues. CDR3 region: CASSPADTGFTNYGYTF. For the CDR3, the DNA is TGTGCCAGCAGTCCTGCGGATACAGGCTTCACTAACTATGGCTACACCTTC.

The chain carries TRBV2 and TRBJ2-7; 7 nucleotides agree with TRBD1. From germline, CDR1 is SNHLY and CDR2 FYNNEI. The junction had 10 bases not matched to a gene; V was cut back by 6 bases and J by 5 bases. CDR3 size: 14 residues. This chain's CDR3 is CASSPGQASHEQYF. The CDR3 DNA follows: TGTGCCAGCAGCCCCGGACAGGCGTCCCACGAGCAGTACTTC.

This chain links TRBV9 with TRBJ2-3; a possible D gene is TRBD2 (7 bases). The germline V gene has CDR1 SGDLS and CDR2 YYNGEE. CDR3 size: 18 residues. V was cut by 3 bases and J by 0 bases, with 20 bases left in between. The CDR3 DNA sequence: TGTGCCAGCAGCGATAGGGGGAGGGCCCCCTCTAGCACAGATACGCAGTATTTT. Amino acids: CASSDRGRAPSSTDTQYF.

In its sample, this clone was seen once. V usage is TRBV11-1 and J usage is TRBJ2-3, with unresolved D. In germline, CDR1 is SGHAT, CDR2 FQDESV (reference sequence). The V end lost 5 bases, the J end lost 4 bases, and 16 bases lay between the germline ends. The CDR3 is 15 residues long. CDR3 amino acids: CASSLPSTRPDTQYF. CDR3 sequence (DNA): TGTGCCAGCAGCCTACCTAGTACTCGCCCAGATACGCAGTATTTT.

Written as DNA, the CDR3 is TGCAGCGTTGGGGAGGGAAAGAGTGAAAAACTGTTTTTT. This codes for CSVGEGKSEKLFF. The genes are TRBV29-1 and TRBJ1-4, with unresolved D. The CDR3 covers 13 residues. Germline CDR1 reads SQVTM; CDR2 reads ANQGSEA. The germline V and J ends were trimmed by 4 bases and 7 bases, with 13 bases remaining between them.

J is TRBJ2-7 and V is TRBV14; 7 positions agree with TRBD2. V lost 0 bases, J lost 2 bases, and 10 bases stayed unmatched. CDR1 is SGHDN and CDR2 is FVKESK in the germline V gene. The CDR3 is 17 amino acids. CDR3 nucleotide sequence: TGTGCCAGCAGCCAAGACGTCCGACTAGCTTTACCCTACGAGCAGTACTTC. Protein product: CASSQDVRLALPYEQYF.

A single count supports this clone. The chain is built from TRBV9 and TRBJ2-5; D possibly matches TRBD1 or TRBD2 (5 bases each). The V gene's germline CDR1 is SGDLS and CDR2 YYNGEE. V was shortened by 2 bases and J by 1 base, with 27 bases between the two germline ends. The CDR3 has 20 residues. The CDR3 sequence: CASSVVTAVPRDPAQETQYF. DNA for the CDR3: TGTGCCAGCAGCGTCGTGACCGCGGTCCCTCGGGACCCGGCCCAAGAGACCCAGTACTTC.

This clone was observed a single time. The chain carries TRBV19 and TRBJ1-5; no firm D call. V was shortened by 5 bases and J by 2 bases, with 16 bases between the two germline ends. This CDR3 has 16 residues. The germline CDR1 and CDR2 sequences are LNHDA and SQIVND (reference sequence). CDR3 bases: TGTGCCAGTAGTTCCACGGGCCCGGGAGGCAATCAGCCCCAGCATTTT. As protein: CASSSTGPGGNQPQHF. The complete variable domain, with remaining parts taken from reference TRBV19 and TRBJ1-5, reads DGGITQSPKYLFRKEGQNVTLSCEQNLNHDAMYWYRQDPGQGLRLIYYSQIVNDFQKGDIAEGYSVSREKKESFPLTVTSAQKNPTAFYLCASSSTGPGGNQPQHFGDGTRLSIL.

This chain uses TRBV4-3 with TRBJ2-7, with TRBD2 matching 10 bases. Germline V gives CDR1 LGHNA, CDR2 YSLEER. Trimming cost V 0 bases and J 2 bases; bases outside gene matches: 10. The CDR3 covers 18 residues. CDR3 residues: CASSQEWVIAGGTYEQYF. CDR3 in DNA: TGCGCCAGCAGCCAAGAGTGGGTCATAGCGGGGGGCACCTACGAGCAGTACTTC.

DNA for the CDR3: TGTGCCAGCAGTGGACAGGGCCCTAACTATGGCTACACCTTC. Encoded protein: CASSGQGPNYGYTF. The chain carries TRBV25-1 and TRBJ1-2, with 7 bases that match TRBD1. Germline V lookup: CDR1 MGHDK, CDR2 SYGVNS. The CDR3 spans 14 residues. Trimming took 4 bases from V and 0 from J; bases not matched to a gene: 2.

This clone was seen more than once but under ten times. The chain employs TRBV9 and TRBJ2-3; the match to TRBD2 covers 7 bases. V shed 4 bases and J 5 bases; nucleotides not matched to a gene: 13. The CDR3 extends over 16 amino acids. CDR1 is SGDLS, CDR2 YYNGEE, per germline. CDR3 region: CASSLPWEREGDTQYF. The CDR3 bases are TGTGCCAGCAGCCTCCCTTGGGAGCGGGAAGGAGATACGCAGTATTTT. The full variable domain, in which reference TRBV9 and TRBJ2-3 provide the parts outside the CDR3, is DSGVTQTPKHLITATGQRVTLRCSPRSGDLSVYWYQQSLDQGLQFLIQYYNGEERAKGNILERFSAQQFPDLHSELNLSSLELGDSALYFCASSLPWEREGDTQYFGPGTRLTVL.

This chain links TRBV4-1 with TRBJ1-1; no firm D call. V gave up 2 bases and J gave up 2 bases, with 12 bases separating them. Germline values: CDR1 MGHRA, CDR2 YSYEKL. The CDR3 sequence is 15 residues long. The CDR3 sequence is CASSQRFGSNTEAFF. The DNA for the CDR3 is TGCGCCAGCAGCCAAAGATTCGGCTCCAACACTGAAGCTTTCTTT.

The rearrangement links TRBV18 to TRBJ2-3; the D is unclear. Germline-derived CDR1 and CDR2 are KGHSH and LQKENI. Trimming shortened V by 3 bases and J by 2 bases, and 9 bases separated the two germline ends. CDR3 length: 14 amino acids. As DNA, the CDR3 is TGTGCCAGCTCACCCGAACTTAACACAGATACGCAGTATTTT. Amino acid sequence: CASSPELNTDTQYF.

This clone appeared a single time. The chain carries TRBV2 and TRBJ2-3, with D perhaps TRBD1 (5 bases). Trimming took off 3 bases at V and 4 bases at J, with 5 bases between the two ends. Germline CDR1 reads SNHLY; CDR2 reads FYNNEI. The length of the CDR3 is 12 residues. CDR3 residues: CASSDRADTQYF. CDR3 nucleotides: TGTGCCAGCAGTGACAGGGCAGATACGCAGTATTTT. Filled out from reference TRBV2 and TRBJ2-3, the complete variable domain reads EPEVTQTPSHQVTQMGQEVILRCVPISNHLYFYWYRQILGQKVEFLVSFYNNEISEKSEIFDDQFSVERPDGSNFTLKIRSTKLEDSAMYFCASSDRADTQYFGPGTRLTVL.

The J gene is TRBJ2-7, the V gene TRBV19; the match to TRBD1 covers 9 bases. Germline-derived CDR1 and CDR2 are LNHDA and SQIVND (reference sequence). V was pared by 10 bases and J by 5 bases, with 9 bases of the junction left unmatched. The CDR3 consists of 13 residues. For the CDR3, the DNA is TGTGCCATCAAGTACCGACAGGGGGACGAGCAGTACTTC. It is translated as CAIKYRQGDEQYF.

V is TRBV18 and J is TRBJ2-7; 7 nucleotides match TRBD2. This CDR3 is built from 15 residues. The trim removed 3 bases at V and 6 bases at J, leaving 11 bases unmatched. The germline V gene encodes CDR1 KGHSH and CDR2 LQKENI. CDR3 sequence reads: CASSPPSGKGREQYF. The CDR3 bases are TGTGCCAGCTCACCGCCCAGCGGGAAGGGTCGCGAGCAGTACTTC.

The chain uses TRBV28 and TRBJ1-5; D remains ambiguous. V gave up 6 bases and J gave up 7 bases, with 13 bases separating them. This CDR3 region has 13 residues. Germline V gene sequence: CDR1 MDHEN, CDR2 SYDVKM. CDR3 in amino acids: CASRGPRRQPQHF. The CDR3 bases are TGTGCCAGCAGAGGGCCCCGCCGCCAGCCCCAGCATTTT.

The chain combines TRBV18 with TRBJ1-1, with D possibly being TRBD1 (5 bases). The V gene's germline CDR1 is KGHSH and CDR2 LQKENI. This CDR3 contains 14 residues. Between the trimmed V and J ends, which lost 3 bases and 4 bases, there was a span of 12 bases. CDR3 region: CASSPDSRATEAFF. The CDR3 DNA reads as TGTGCCAGCTCACCTGACAGCCGAGCCACTGAAGCTTTCTTT.